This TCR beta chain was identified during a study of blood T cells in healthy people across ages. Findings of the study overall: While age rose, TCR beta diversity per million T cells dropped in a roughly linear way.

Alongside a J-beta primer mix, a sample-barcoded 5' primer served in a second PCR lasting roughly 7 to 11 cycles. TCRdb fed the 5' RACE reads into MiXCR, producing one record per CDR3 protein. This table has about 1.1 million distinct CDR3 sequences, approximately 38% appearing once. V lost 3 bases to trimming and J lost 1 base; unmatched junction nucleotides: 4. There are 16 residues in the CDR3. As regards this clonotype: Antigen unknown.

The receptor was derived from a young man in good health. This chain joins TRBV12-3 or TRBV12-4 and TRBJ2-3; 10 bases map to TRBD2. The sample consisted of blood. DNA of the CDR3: TGTGCCAGCAGTTTTCTTGGGACTAGCGGCACAGATACGCAGTATTTT. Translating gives CASSFLGTSGTDTQYF.